This T cell receptor beta chain was obtained from a study of T-cell reconstitution after alpha-beta-depleted transplantation in children. CDR3 length equals 14 residues. Germline CDR1 reads MGHDK; CDR2 reads SYGVNS. Trimming removed 1 base at V and 4 bases at J, with 10 bases between. Molecular barcoding with unique molecular identifiers was used for the TCRbeta library. TCRdb fed the PCR reads into MiXCR, producing one record per CDR3 protein. The sample includes more than 450,000 distinct CDR3 sequences, around 18% of them seen just once. The source is a human donor who donated a stem cell graft to a child with acute lymphoblastic leukemia. The chain couples TRBV25-1 to TRBJ1-2, with D tentatively TRBD1 (5 bases). The sequences come from PBMCs from the stem cell graft donor, collected from the stem cell graft. CDR3: CASSESGRVYGYTF. The CDR3 DNA reads as TGTGCCAGCAGTGAATCGGGCAGGGTCTATGGCTACACCTTC.